This TCR beta chain was sequenced in a study of T cells in Graves' hyperthyroidism and ophthalmopathy. For the diagnoses, clinical symptoms, serum thyroxine and TRAb, thyroid ultrasound and orbital computed tomography were used. Isolation of PBMCs was performed on 8.5 to 10 ml fresh peripheral blood. A total of 15 residues make up the CDR3, ends included. Germline CDR1 MDHEN, CDR2 SYDVKM. TCR beta CDR3 regions were amplified from RNA transcripts. Using the HTBI primer set, a first-round RT-PCR was run on the TCR CDR3. MiXCR was run by TCRdb on the multiplex PCR reads, yielding one entry per CDR3 protein. The sample lists over 450,000 distinct CDR3 sequences, 17% occurring once. This clonotype was seen more than once but under ten times. A read error is possible here, since a much larger clone lies one base away. It is unclear where the CDR3 begins or ends on the DNA, so no DNA is shown, and the CDR3 is as TCRdb lists it.

The rearrangement links TRBV28 to TRBJ1-2; TRBD1 reflects the table's D call only, with no check against the DNA. Source material: blood. The TCR sequence derives from a woman aged 18-35 years with Graves' ophthalmopathy. Here the CDR3 reads CASSSSRQGANGYTF.